Listed here are 13 T cell receptor beta chains from one sample, sequenced in a study of shared clonotypes between healthy human individuals. Method: immunoSEQ multiplex PCR; TCRdb's copy keeps in-frame clones and lacks some. Of roughly 2 million clones listed, approximately 96% are singletons. The sequenced sample consisted of naive CD4+ T cells sorted from blood. The subset denotes: CD45RA+ positively selected. The receptors come from a man aged 18 to 29 in good health.

This chain joins TRBV12-2 and TRBJ2-7. TRBV12-2 counts as a pseudogene. CDR3 length: 14 residues. The CDR3 here is CASRLLPGLREQYF. The CDR3 region has the DNA TGTGCAAGTCGCTTGCTCCCGGGCCTGCGGGAGCAGTACTTC.

The chain has TRBV9 and TRBJ2-7, with unresolved D. Germline-derived CDR1 and CDR2 are SGDLS and YYNGEE. This CDR3 comprises 14 residues. V lost 4 bases, J lost 0 bases, and 11 bases lay in between. The CDR3 nucleotides read TGTGCCAGCAGCCCCAGCCTAAGCTCCTACGAGCAGTACTTC. Protein: CASSPSLSSYEQYF. Variable domain in full (rest from reference TRBV9 and TRBJ2-7): DSGVTQTPKHLITATGQRVTLRCSPRSGDLSVYWYQQSLDQGLQFLIQYYNGEERAKGNILERFSAQQFPDLHSELNLSSLELGDSALYFCASSPSLSSYEQYFGPGTRLTVT.

V and J are TRBV6-6 and TRBJ1-5, with D possibly TRBD1 on 5 matching bases. Germline assignment: CDR1 MNHNY and CDR2 SVGAGI (reference sequence). Between the trimmed V and J ends, which lost 5 bases and 4 bases, there was a span of 12 bases. The CDR3 spans 14 residues. CDR3 sequence (DNA): TGTGCCAGCAGTAGGGGTCGAGGTAATCAGCCCCAGCATTTT. Translated: CASSRGRGNQPQHF.

The genes are TRBV29-1 and TRBJ2-1, with 14 nucleotides matching TRBD2. The CDR3 has 16 residues. Looked up from germline, CDR1 is SQVTM and CDR2 is ANQGSEA. The junction had 5 bases not matched to a gene; V was cut back by 5 bases and J by 2 bases. DNA of the CDR3: TGCAGCGTTCCGGGACTAGCGGGAGTAACCTACAATGAGCAGTTCTTC. It specifies CSVPGLAGVTYNEQFF.

The chain joins TRBV30 to TRBJ1-3; the D gene is possibly TRBD1 (5 bases). This CDR3 comprises 16 residues. The ends were cut back, 2 bases at V and 1 base at J, with 15 bases in the middle. Looked up from germline, CDR1 is GTSNPN and CDR2 is SVGIG (reference sequence). CDR3: CAWSPSPGSSGNTIYF. CDR3 bases: TGTGCCTGGAGTCCCTCCCCAGGGTCTTCTGGAAACACCATATATTTT.

Remarks on this clone: Other DNA sequences in this specimen translate into the identical CDR3. This chain uses TRBV6-5 with TRBJ2-2; D gene uncertain. The V and J ends lost 1 base and 6 bases respectively, with 3 bases between them. Germline V lookup: CDR1 MNHEY, CDR2 SVGAGI. The CDR3 loop spans 12 amino acids. CDR3 region: CASSYFPGELFF. CDR3 bases: TGTGCCAGCAGTTACTTCCCCGGGGAGCTGTTTTTT.

This sequence joins TRBV11-2 and TRBJ2-7, with TRBD2 identical over 11 bases. Trimming at V came to 5 bases and at J to 2 bases, leaving 8 bases not matched to a gene. Germline V gene lookup returns CDR1 SGHAT and CDR2 FQNNGV. This CDR3 contains 16 residues. The CDR3 nucleotides read TGTGCCAGCAGCGCCGCTACTAGCGGGAGAACCTACGAGCAGTACTTC. It translates to CASSAATSGRTYEQYF.

The genes are TRBV11-2 and TRBJ1-1; tentatively, D is TRBD1 (5 bases). The V end was cut by 1 base, the J end by 6 bases, with 12 bases between. The CDR3 runs to 14 residues. Germline V gives CDR1 SGHAT, CDR2 FQNNGV. The CDR3 loop reads CASSLVGDRAEAFF. In DNA form, the CDR3 reads TGTGCCAGCAGCTTAGTGGGGGATCGCGCTGAAGCTTTCTTT.

This chain links TRBV11-2 with TRBJ2-7, with D possibly TRBD2 on 5 matching bases. Per germline, CDR1 SGHAT and CDR2 FQNNGV. This CDR3 is 15 amino acids long. V lost 0 bases to trimming and J lost 3 bases, with 12 bases between them. CDR3 sequence reads: CASSLDPGSFYEQYF. The CDR3 DNA reads TGTGCCAGCAGCTTAGATCCGGGATCCTTCTACGAGCAGTACTTC.

This clone was seen a single time. Here the CDR3 DNA reads TGTGCCAGCTCACCGGGAGGACTGACAGGGGGCAATCAGCCCCAGCATTTT. Translation gives CASSPGGLTGGNQPQHF. The chain links TRBV18 to TRBJ1-5; TRBD1 matches at 8 bases. CDR3 size: 17 residues. Per germline, CDR1 KGHSH and CDR2 LQKENI. V lost 3 bases to trimming and J lost 2 bases; unmatched junction nucleotides: 9.

The chain uses TRBV4-1 and TRBJ1-4; D may be TRBD1 (6 bases). V lost 0 bases and J lost 6, with 14 bases in between. Per the germline V gene, CDR1 is MGHRA and CDR2 is YSYEKL. This CDR3 region has 16 residues. The CDR3 DNA is TGCGCCAGCAGCCAAGAGATTGGGGGCAGAGATGAAAAACTGTTTTTT. Translated: CASSQEIGGRDEKLFF.

This clone was seen just once. J is TRBJ1-4 and V is TRBV5-1; D gene ambiguous. V lost 3 bases, J lost 6 bases, and 9 bases lay in between. Germline assignment: CDR1 SGHRS and CDR2 YFSETQ. CDR3 length: 13 residues. The CDR3, as DNA: TGCGCCAGCAGCTCCGGTCGGGATGAAAAACTGTTTTTT. The encoded protein is CASSSGRDEKLFF.

The rearrangement uses TRBV27 and TRBJ2-2, with D tentatively TRBD2 (6 bases). The V end was cut by 3 bases, the J end by 0 bases, with 17 bases between. The CDR3 has 18 residues. Germline values: CDR1 MNHEY, CDR2 SMNVEV (reference sequence). The CDR3 region is CASSFREALSPNTGELFF. The CDR3 nucleotides read TGTGCCAGCAGTTTTAGGGAGGCCCTCAGCCCGAACACCGGGGAGCTGTTTTTT.